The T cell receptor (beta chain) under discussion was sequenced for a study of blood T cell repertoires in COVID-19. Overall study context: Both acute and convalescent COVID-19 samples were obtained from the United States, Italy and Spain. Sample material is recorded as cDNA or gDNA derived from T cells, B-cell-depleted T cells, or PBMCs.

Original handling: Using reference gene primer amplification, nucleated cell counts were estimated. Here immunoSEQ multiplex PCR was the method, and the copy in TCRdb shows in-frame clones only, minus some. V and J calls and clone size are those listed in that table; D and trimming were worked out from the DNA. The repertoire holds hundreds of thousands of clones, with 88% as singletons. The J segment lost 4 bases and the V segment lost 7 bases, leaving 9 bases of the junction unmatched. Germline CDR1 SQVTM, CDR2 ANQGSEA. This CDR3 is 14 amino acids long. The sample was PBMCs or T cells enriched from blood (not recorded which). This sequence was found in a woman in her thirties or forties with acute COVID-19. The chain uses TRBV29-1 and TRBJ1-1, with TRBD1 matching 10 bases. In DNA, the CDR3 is TGCAGCGCCGAGGAGACAGGGGGCGGCACTGAAGCTTTCTTT. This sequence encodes CSAEETGGGTEAFF.